The 31 T cell receptor beta chains presented below share a single source sample, sequenced in a study of OX40 agonist ivuxolimab in advanced cancers. Libraries were prepared through the immunoSEQ multiplex PCR assay. Not all clones reach the TCRdb copy of this immuneACCESS table, which keeps in-frame sequences only. Checked studies attribute under half of the gap to unresolved V genes and leave the rest unexplained. Within this sample are around 97,000 clones, with less than 90% of them counted one time only. The top ten constitute approximately 5.7% of the sample. The sample was CD4+ or CD8+ T cells sorted from blood, taken in a trial of the OX40 agonist ivuxolimab. All receptors come from an adult with an advanced solid tumor such as melanoma, head and neck, liver or kidney cancer.

This sequence joins TRBV5-4 and TRBJ1-5, with a possible D match to TRBD1 (5 bases). Germline CDR1 is SGHNT and CDR2 is YYREEE (reference sequence). V was clipped by 4 bases and J by 1 base, with 18 bases between them. The CDR3 extends over 17 amino acids. CDR3 sequence (DNA): TGTGCCAGCAGCCCCAGGAGGGGCGCGGAAAGCAATCAGCCCCAGCATTTT. It specifies CASSPRRGAESNQPQHF.

This clone was seen only once. V usage is TRBV6-5 and J usage is TRBJ2-5; D unresolved. With the DNA end fitting TRBJ2-7 better, the J assignment may be wrong. The CDR3 extends over 14 amino acids. Per germline, CDR1 MNHEY and CDR2 SVGAGI. The CDR3, as DNA: TGTGCCAGCAGTCGGTCTTCACAAAACTACGAGCAGTACTTC. It encodes CASSRSSQNYEQYF.

The chain uses TRBV18 and TRBJ2-7; D remains ambiguous. From germline, CDR1 is KGHSH and CDR2 LQKENI. The CDR3 is made up of 11 amino acids. V lost 5 bases and J lost 6, with 8 bases in between. In nucleotides, the CDR3 is TGTGCCAGCTCATTAAGTCTCGAGCAGTACTTC. Translating it yields CASSLSLEQYF.

The chain has TRBV21-1 and TRBJ2-2; no DNA check was done on the table's D call, TRBD1. TRBV21-1 is reported as a pseudogene. The CDR3 covers 17 residues. The CDR3 region has the DNA TGTGCCAGCAGCAGCCCCAGGGTAAGAGGAAGGACCGGGGAGCTGTTTTTT. This codes for CASSSPRVRGRTGELFF.

The V call is TRBV9, the J call TRBJ2-1, with D maybe TRBD2 (5 bases). Per the germline V gene, CDR1 is SGDLS and CDR2 is YYNGEE. CDR3 length: 14 residues. Trimming stripped 6 bases from V and 0 bases from J, with 10 bases between. The CDR3 DNA sequence: TGTGCCAGCACTGCAGGAGGCTCCTACAATGAGCAGTTCTTC. It translates to CASTAGGSYNEQFF.

This clone occurred a few times. The chain combines TRBV2 with TRBJ2-1; D remains ambiguous. Trimming stripped 3 bases from V and 4 bases from J, with 10 bases between. This CDR3 comprises 14 residues. Germline CDR1 SNHLY, CDR2 FYNNEI. CDR3 bases: TGTGCCAGCAGTGACGCGGCCAGATACAATGAGCAGTTCTTC. Translation gives CASSDAARYNEQFF.

This clone was detected only once. The DNA of the CDR3 is TGTGCCAGCATCAAAGACAGGGGCTATGGCTACACCTTC. This translates into CASIKDRGYGYTF. This chain uses TRBV5-6 with TRBJ1-2; 8 positions agree with TRBD1. Losses at the gene ends were 6 bases for V and 4 bases for J; bases not matched to a gene: 5. The CDR3 is 13 residues long. In germline, CDR1 is SGHDT, CDR2 YYEEEE.

The chain carries TRBV27 and TRBJ2-5, with a possible D match to TRBD2 (6 bases). V gave up 0 bases and J gave up 4 bases, with 9 bases separating them. Germline V lookup: CDR1 MNHEY, CDR2 SMNVEV (reference sequence). The CDR3 sequence is 14 residues long. The CDR3 spells CASSLSGGRETQYF. In DNA form, the CDR3 reads TGTGCCAGCAGTTTATCAGGAGGGAGAGAGACCCAGTACTTC.

The V call is TRBV7-8, the J call TRBJ2-1; 11 bases match TRBD2. The length of the CDR3 is 13 residues. CDR1 is SGHVS, CDR2 FQNEAQ, per germline. CDR3 in amino acids: CVIAGGPWGEQFF. CDR3 DNA: TGTGTGATAGCGGGAGGGCCTTGGGGTGAGCAGTTCTTC.

This clone was detected once. The V gene is TRBV6-5, the J gene TRBJ2-7; D remains unclear. The CDR3 is 15 residues long. Trimming removed 2 bases at V and 1 base at J, with 12 bases between. From germline, CDR1 is MNHEY and CDR2 SVGAGI. The CDR3 reads CASSYVGSLSYEQYF. The CDR3 DNA reads as TGTGCCAGCAGTTACGTAGGGTCCCTTTCCTACGAGCAGTACTTC.

The chain uses TRBV19 and TRBJ2-3; 11 bases line up with TRBD2. This CDR3 region has 15 residues. Germline values: CDR1 LNHDA, CDR2 SQIVND (reference sequence). V lost 5 bases to trimming and J lost 8 bases; unmatched junction nucleotides: 9. CDR3 loop: CASSGQLAGEGTQYF. The CDR3 DNA is TGTGCCAGTAGTGGGCAACTAGCGGGAGAGGGTACGCAGTATTTT.

This clone showed up just a few times. The gene calls are TRBV7-3 and TRBJ2-1; 12 positions agree with TRBD2. The CDR3 loop spans 19 amino acids. The V segment lost 1 base and the J segment 8 bases; nucleotides outside the gene matches: 15. The germline gives CDR1 SGHTA, CDR2 FQGTGA. This chain's CDR3 is CASSLKGGGLAGGRDEQFF. DNA of the CDR3: TGTGCCAGCAGCTTAAAAGGAGGCGGGCTAGCGGGAGGGAGGGATGAGCAGTTCTTC.

This clone was counted a single time. This sequence joins TRBV4-2 and TRBJ1-5; D call uncertain. The germline V gene encodes CDR1 LGHNA and CDR2 YNFKEQ. The CDR3 totals 14 residues. V was trimmed by 1 base and J by 5 bases, leaving 9 bases between them. CDR3: CASSQGGQDQPQHF. CDR3 DNA sequence: TGTGCCAGCAGCCAAGGTGGGCAGGATCAGCCCCAGCATTTT.

The V call is TRBV4-3, the J call TRBJ2-5; D uncertain. The length of the CDR3 is 15 residues. The V gene's germline CDR1 is LGHNA and CDR2 YSLEER. V was shortened by 0 bases and J by 1 base, with 9 bases between the two germline ends. The CDR3 DNA reads TGCGCCAGCAGCCAAGATTTGGACGGCCAAGAGACCCAGTACTTC. Translated, it gives CASSQDLDGQETQYF.

This clone has only a few counts. The chain carries TRBV18 and TRBJ1-2, with D tentatively TRBD1 (6 bases). This CDR3 region has 14 residues. The germline V gene encodes CDR1 KGHSH and CDR2 LQKENI. V gave up 1 base and J gave up 2 bases, with 8 bases separating them. CDR3 in amino acids: CASSPRQDNYGYTF. The CDR3 coding sequence is TGTGCCAGCTCACCACGACAGGACAACTATGGCTACACCTTC.

The J gene is TRBJ1-4, the V gene TRBV7-9, with TRBD1 identical over 8 bases. CDR1 and CDR2 from the germline V gene are SEHNR and FQNEAQ (reference sequence). Unmatched junction bases numbered 7, after V lost 4 bases and J lost 0 bases. The CDR3 is 17 amino acids. CDR3: CASSSVLQGATNEKLFF. Here the CDR3 DNA reads TGTGCCAGCAGCTCGGTCCTACAGGGGGCAACTAATGAAAAACTGTTTTTT.

The V call is TRBV6-5, the J call TRBJ1-1; D perhaps matches TRBD1 (5 bases). Germline V CDR1 and CDR2: MNHEY, SVGAGI. V lost 5 bases and J lost 4, with 11 bases in between. The CDR3 runs 13 residues. CDR3 region: CASSLQGGTEAFF. In DNA form, the CDR3 reads TGTGCCAGCAGTCTCCAGGGTGGCACTGAAGCTTTCTTT.

This clone is a singleton in its sample. In nucleotides, the CDR3 is TGTGCCAGCAGGCCCCGTGGGCAGGGATCCTACGAGCAGTACTTC. The encoded protein is CASRPRGQGSYEQYF. V usage is TRBV11-3 and J usage is TRBJ2-7; perhaps TRBD1 as D (5 bases). Germline assignment: CDR1 SGHNT and CDR2 YENEEA. V dropped 6 bases and J dropped 1 base, with 16 bases sitting between them. The CDR3 covers 15 residues.

The CDR3 bases are TGTGCCTGGAAGGTAGCGGGAGGGCGTGAGCAGTTCTTC. Protein sequence: CAWKVAGGREQFF. V is TRBV30 and J is TRBJ2-1; TRBD2 matches at 11 bases. J lost 9 bases, V lost 4 bases, and 5 bases had no gene match. The germline V gene encodes CDR1 GTSNPN and CDR2 SVGIG (reference sequence). This CDR3 region has 13 residues.

The rearrangement uses TRBV7-9 and TRBJ2-2; D gene ambiguous. Trimming removed 2 bases at V and 5 bases at J, with 6 bases between. The CDR3 totals 13 residues. CDR1 and CDR2 from the germline V gene are SEHNR and FQNEAQ (reference sequence). CDR3 bases: TGTGCCAGCAGCTTAACTGGAACCGGGGAGCTGTTTTTT. This gives the protein CASSLTGTGELFF.

The V gene is TRBV6-6, the J gene TRBJ2-5, with D perhaps being TRBD1 or TRBD2 (5 bases each). The CDR3 is made up of 15 amino acids. CDR1 and CDR2 (germline): MNHNY, SVGAGI (reference sequence). V was clipped by 10 bases and J by 2 bases, with 20 bases between them. The CDR3 DNA sequence: TGTGCCACCCGGCCAGTAGGGACCCAACAAGAGACCCAGTACTTC. Translation gives CATRPVGTQQETQYF.

V usage is TRBV5-6 and J usage is TRBJ1-5, with D uncertain. The V end lost 1 base, the J end lost 7 bases, and 12 bases lay between the germline ends. This CDR3 is 14 amino acids long. The germline gives CDR1 SGHDT, CDR2 YYEEEE. The CDR3 reads CASSLSGVIQPQHF. CDR3 coding DNA: TGTGCCAGCAGCTTGAGCGGGGTTATACAGCCCCAGCATTTT.

V gene TRBV9 combines with J gene TRBJ1-5; a possible D gene is TRBD1 (5 bases). The CDR3 is 14 residues long. V was cut by 4 bases and J by 3 bases, with 11 bases left in between. The germline V gene has CDR1 SGDLS and CDR2 YYNGEE. The CDR3: CASSLGTYNQPQHF. CDR3 nucleotide sequence: TGTGCCAGCAGCTTGGGGACGTACAATCAGCCCCAGCATTTT.

This chain connects TRBV4-1 to TRBJ2-1, with D hard to call. V lost 0 bases and J lost 2, with 8 bases in between. Germline V lookup: CDR1 MGHRA, CDR2 YSYEKL. This CDR3 region has 15 residues. CDR3 DNA sequence: TGCGCCAGCAGCCAAGACACGGTACCCTACAATGAGCAGTTCTTC. This codes for CASSQDTVPYNEQFF.

J is TRBJ1-2 and V is TRBV4-3; maybe TRBD1 (6 bases). CDR3 length: 15 residues. Germline V gives CDR1 LGHNA, CDR2 YSLEER. V lost 1 base to trimming and J lost 4 bases, with 13 bases between them. Here the CDR3 DNA reads TGCGCCAGCAGCCAAGGACCGGGGGGCGGCTATGGCTACACCTTC. Amino acid sequence: CASSQGPGGGYGYTF.

The genes are TRBV30 and TRBJ1-5; D is unresolved. The CDR3 has 15 residues. The germline V gene has CDR1 GTSNPN and CDR2 SVGIG (reference sequence). The V end lost 1 base, the J end lost 0 bases, and 10 bases lay between the germline ends. CDR3: CAWSEQSYSNQPQHF. DNA of the CDR3: TGTGCCTGGAGTGAGCAGAGTTATAGCAATCAGCCCCAGCATTTT.

The chain joins TRBV6-5 to TRBJ1-1; D ambiguous. This CDR3 comprises 12 residues. CDR1 and CDR2 (germline): MNHEY, SVGAGI. With 4 bases removed from V and 5 bases from J, the gap between germline ends came to 8 bases. The CDR3 sequence is CASSSYETEAFF. CDR3 DNA: TGTGCCAGCAGTTCCTATGAGACTGAAGCTTTCTTT.

V and J are TRBV7-2 and TRBJ2-2, with D possibly being TRBD1 or TRBD2 (7 bases each). Germline CDR1 SGHTA, CDR2 FQGNSA. The CDR3 runs to 13 residues. Deletions cut 5 bases from V and 6 bases from J, with 10 bases between. The CDR3 DNA follows: TGTGCCAGCAGCCCAGGGGGGGCCGGGGAGCTGTTTTTT. Translated: CASSPGGAGELFF.

This chain uses TRBV6-1 with TRBJ2-3, with 7 bases matching TRBD2. The V gene's germline CDR1 is MNHNS and CDR2 SASEGT. Unmatched junction bases numbered 4, after V lost 5 bases and J lost 2 bases. The CDR3 contains 14 residues. CDR3: CASSLSGATDTQYF. The DNA of the CDR3 is TGTGCCAGCAGTCTGAGCGGGGCCACAGATACGCAGTATTTT.

This clone was counted once. The CDR3 spells CASSYSGGSNQPQHF. CDR3 nucleotide sequence: TGTGCCAGCAGTTACTCAGGGGGGAGCAATCAGCCCCAGCATTTT. The chain uses TRBV6-6 and TRBJ1-5; D is perhaps TRBD1 (6 bases). The CDR3 runs to 15 residues. Germline loops: CDR1 MNHNY, CDR2 SVGAGI (reference sequence). Trimming cost V 0 bases and J 1 base, with 7 bases left between them.

The chain is built from TRBV6-5 and TRBJ1-1; D uncertain. V lost 5 bases to trimming and J lost 5 bases, with 12 bases between them. This CDR3 comprises 13 residues. CDR1 is MNHEY, CDR2 SVGAGI, per germline. CDR3 loop: CASSRGLWTEAFF. The CDR3 DNA sequence: TGTGCCAGCAGTCGGGGTCTTTGGACTGAAGCTTTCTTT.